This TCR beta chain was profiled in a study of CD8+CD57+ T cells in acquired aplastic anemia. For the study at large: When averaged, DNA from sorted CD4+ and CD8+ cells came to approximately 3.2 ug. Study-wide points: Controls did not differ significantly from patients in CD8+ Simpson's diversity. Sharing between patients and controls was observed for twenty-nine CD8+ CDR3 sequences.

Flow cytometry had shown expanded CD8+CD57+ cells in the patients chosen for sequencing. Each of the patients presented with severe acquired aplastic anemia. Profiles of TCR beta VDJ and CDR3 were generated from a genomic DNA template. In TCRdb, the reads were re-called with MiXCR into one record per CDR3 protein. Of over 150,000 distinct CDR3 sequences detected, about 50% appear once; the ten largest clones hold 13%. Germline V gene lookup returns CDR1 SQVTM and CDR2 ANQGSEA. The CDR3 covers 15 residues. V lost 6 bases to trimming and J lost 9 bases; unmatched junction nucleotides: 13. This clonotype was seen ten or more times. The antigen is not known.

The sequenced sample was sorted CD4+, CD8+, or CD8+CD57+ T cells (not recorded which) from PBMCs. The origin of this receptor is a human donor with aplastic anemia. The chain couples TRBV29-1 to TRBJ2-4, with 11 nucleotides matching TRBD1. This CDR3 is CSVTGTGGFVSIQYF. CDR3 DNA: TGCAGCGTAACCGGGACAGGGGGTTTTGTGAGCATTCAGTACTTC.